Listed below are T cell receptor beta chains from one sample, sequenced in a study of blood T cell repertoires in COVID-19. The protocol was immunoSEQ multiplex PCR, while the TCRdb copy is restricted to in-frame clones and leaves out a portion. The data contain 90,000 or so clones, approximately 84% of them singletons. The sample comprised peripheral blood. The receptors derive from a man at least 80 years old with active or convalescent COVID-19. Both conserved end residues are trimmed from each CDR3.

V gene	J gene	CDR3 protein
TRBV7-2	TRBJ1-5	ASSSDRIRNQPQH
TRBV14	TRBJ2-7	ASSQGQWRGSYEQY
TRBV19	TRBJ1-6	ASSIEGGNSPLH
TRBV5-4	TRBJ2-1	ASSPARDRGSNEQF
TRBV2	TRBJ2-5	ASSEPGEGLETQY
TRBV28	TRBJ1-2	ASSLWRVPGDGYT
TRBV27	TRBJ2-1	ASSRRRDRDLRARDNEQF
TRBV28	TRBJ2-7	ASPGGGPNYEQY
TRBV19	TRBJ1-5	ASRTGGGSLNQPQH
TRBV27	TRBJ1-2	ASSLYGQGIYGYT
TRBV19	TRBJ2-7	ASSNPGQNSYEQY
TRBV18	TRBJ1-1	ASSPPKQGVGMNTEAF
TRBV18	TRBJ1-2	ASSPPTGQNYGYT
TRBV24-1	TRBJ2-3	ATSDILATDTQY
TRBV10-1	TRBJ1-2	ASSKEPDYGYT
TRBV20-1	TRBJ1-2	SASFVPGPRPNYGYT
TRBV18	TRBJ1-1	ASSPEVNTEAF
TRBV29-1	TRBJ2-1	SVKTQTVMNEQF
TRBV7-9	TRBJ2-2	ASSNDRVNTGELF
TRBV5-1	TRBJ2-1	ASSSDRVRINEQF
TRBV18	TRBJ1-1	ASSRQGDTEAF
TRBV5-5	TRBJ1-5	ASSPDRVGQPQH
TRBV2	TRBJ2-3	ASSGPSGGASDTQY
TRBV6-5	TRBJ1-2	ASSYGTGESYGYT
TRBV6-6	TRBJ2-2	ASSYFSGTKGELF
TRBV9	TRBJ2-2	ASDRGQTGELF
TRBV5-1	TRBJ2-3	ASSLGDKPNTDTQY
TRBV5-4	TRBJ2-3	ASSLDVWARTDTQY
TRBV18	TRBJ2-7	ASSPGDEQY
TRBV3-1/TRBV3-2	TRBJ2-4	ASSQVGTSGNIQY
TRBV28	TRBJ2-7	ASSSGQTPLQY
TRBV7-2	TRBJ1-6	ASSIDVGDNSPLH
TRBV4-3	TRBJ2-3	ASSQAGNTQY
TRBV4-2	TRBJ2-2	ASSQPGETGELF
TRBV2	TRBJ1-2	ASSEQGRVSGYT
TRBV4-1	TRBJ2-2	ASSQEVTRGAHTGELF
TRBV5-4	TRBJ2-7	ASSWGTTQY
TRBV20-1	TRBJ2-5	SAQVQETQY
TRBV5-5	TRBJ2-2	ASSLFSQDYTGELF
TRBV29-1	TRBJ1-1	SVGTGLNTEAF
TRBV27	TRBJ1-2	ASSFRQGMGGYT
TRBV12-2	TRBJ2-3	ASRFGEGSTDTQY
TRBV5-1	TRBJ2-3	ASSPGGAATDTQY